This TCR beta chain was captured in a study of cytomegalovirus exposure and HLA in healthy donors (dated by TCRdb to 2017 to 2019). In terms of the full investigation: An earlier analysis of roughly 610 of the donors reported 276 Gb of sequence data and 95 million to 140 million unique TCR beta sequences obtained from 180 million or so T cells. Typing coverage differed by locus: A, B, C, DRB1 and DQB1 were typed in about 620-640 donors, DQA1 in 522, DPA1 in over 600, and DPB1 in about 450. Donor age, sex, ethnicity and CMV serostatus were collected together with the repertoire data. Every discovery cohort repertoire had been produced on one sequencing platform. An earlier analysis of several hundred of the donors applied high-throughput TCR beta sequencing to assess whether each TCR beta V gene segment acted as functional or pseudogenic. The study used immunosequencing to profile the T cell repertoires of approximately 690 subjects and linked those repertoires to cytomegalovirus serostatus. To study patterns of TCR occurrence, a later analysis re-analyzed previously published TCR beta repertoires from around 660 donors and added high-resolution HLA genotyping. To predict cytomegalovirus infection status, the study combined high-throughput TCR immunosequencing, statistical association of individual TCRs with disease status, and machine learning. Among roughly 370 genotyped donors of the cohort, an average of about 240,000 unique TCR beta nucleotide sequences were sequenced per donor, roughly 18% of them non-productive. Along with the roughly 670-subject first cohort, a separate validation cohort of over a hundred different subjects was used. Genome-wide SNP genotypes for about three fifths of the roughly 670 donors were used in a later genetic analysis, which treated that subset as a discovery cohort. Of the 398 genotyped donors, 81% fell in the genetic ancestry cluster associated with self-reported Caucasian donors. Roughly 5 DR-DQ haplotypes were handled as single units for association and clustering, since linkage in the cohort was strong. HLA typing covered class I and class II loci at four-digit resolution. The later analysis used no new phenotypic data to find candidate immune exposures, relying instead on TCR beta sequences and their occurrence across donors. The aim of the study was to test whether cataloging public T cell receptors could identify signatures of past pathogen exposure. Roughly 300 gigabases of sequencing data and tens of millions of unique TCR sequences were included in an early release covering several hundred HLA-typed donors. General conclusions and limits of the study: A further reported finding was that TCR beta sequences accurately predicted the HLA-A and HLA-B alleles for most subjects in the first cohort. Because HLA typing was unavailable for some donors at each locus, only the typed subset was used in association tests. An association between a missense DCLRE1C variant and V-gene and J-gene trimming of TCR beta chains was found in a later genetic analysis and replicated in an independent cohort. The 87-base-pair reads could not distinguish some IMGT-functional V segments, including TRBV6-2 and TRBV6-3, so those segments were excluded. In an earlier analysis of about 550 of the donors, most TCR beta V segments were observed in productive rearrangements about 90% or about 30% of the time, broadly matching IMGT annotations. This cohort had only TCR beta chains sequenced, and the lack of alpha or paired-chain data limited which features could be detected. The study gave a list of about 170 TCR beta chains associated with cytomegalovirus. Presence/absence analyses assumed roughly uniform sequencing depth across donors, an assumption that may not hold. In both the original and validation cohorts, the classifier was reported to diagnose cytomegalovirus status with high specificity and sensitivity. A group of highly shared sequence variants was considered likely to be a technical artifact of the sequencing pipeline. In a later analysis, the rate of TCR association differed among HLA loci, with DRB1 alleles having the most associated TCRs and HLA-C alleles having the fewest. CMV serostatus was the only immune exposure information available for the cohort. In a later analysis, HLA-associated TCR beta chains were found to be more clonally expanded and to have lower generation probabilities than equally common non-associated chains. Strong co-occurrence of HLA alleles, especially DR and DQ, made assigning TCR associations to individual alleles difficult. According to a later analysis, parvovirus B19, influenza, CMV and Epstein-Barr virus appeared linked to several top co-occurrence clusters. In vitro tests confirmed that a few of the cytomegalovirus-associated TCR beta chains recognize cytomegalovirus antigens. The authors suggested that the approach could potentially be extended to other disease states and immunological phenotypes. Most CMV-associated TCR beta chains appeared to be HLA-restricted in a later analysis, and the HLA associations seemed to be driven largely by CMV exposure. Compared with the roughly 720-donor mean, donors in an Asian-associated ancestry cluster had fewer N-insertions in productive TCRs, according to a later genetic analysis. Linkage disequilibrium might explain the correlated functional status among segregating V segments, but an unknown experimental factor could not be excluded. Because counts were too low, 15 or so rarely observed V segments, including chromosome 9 orphons, were excluded from the earlier analysis of 587 of the donors. While some public TCRs were present in many individuals, most TCR sequences turned up only very rarely across donors. In a later analysis, some 18,000 TCR beta sequences were associated with specific HLA alleles at a false discovery rate of 0.05.

The cohort was made up of roughly 670 healthy bone marrow donors. At the time of sampling, all cohort members were nominally healthy, though unrecorded immune exposures were likely present. The donor tested CMV seropositive, placing the donor among the 289 seropositive members of the cohort. Every donor gave a peripheral blood sample, and the peripheral blood mononuclear cells from that sample were used for TCR beta sequencing. Genomic DNA extraction from the blood cell samples was performed with the Qiagen DNeasy Blood Extraction Kit. The table lists this clone with a few counts. It has no known antigen specificity. No base quality information exists; no much larger clone differs at one position. Libraries came from the immunoSEQ multiplex PCR assay. For the multiplex PCR, a mixture combining 60 forward primers for TCR Vbeta segments and 13 reverse primers for TCR Jbeta segments was used. A multiplex PCR assay on genomic DNA amplified the CDR3 region of rearranged TCR beta genes. The Illumina HiSeq System was used to sequence the amplified TCR beta libraries as 87-base-pair reads. Turning to the authors' computational methods: A later analysis tallied 75 million to 95 million unique TCR beta chains across the 666 repertoires, and some 12 million of those chains were shared by two or more donors. To remove PCR and sequencing errors, raw reads were error-corrected and collapsed into unique sequences using a nearest-neighbor algorithm that merged closely related sequences. V, D and J gene segments were assigned by aligning CDR3 sequences to IMGT reference sequences. For a sequence to be retained, a match of at least six nucleotides was required to both a V gene segment and a J gene segment. Rearrangements were called productive when the CDR3 lacked stop codons and stayed in frame with V and J; all others were non-productive. Following IMGT convention, CDR3 was defined as the stretch from the second conserved V-encoded cysteine to the conserved J-encoded phenylalanine. Sequences without an unambiguous match to a single V gene segment were excluded from the earlier analysis of a few hundred of the donors. In an earlier analysis of more than 500 of the donors, a V segment was called functional when productive rearrangements were above 56.7%, and segregating when the standard deviation between donors exceeded 5%. A statistical classification framework was built to diagnose cytomegalovirus status from the catalog of TCR beta chain sequences. A later analysis assigned V and J genes by comparing TCR nucleotide sequences with IMGT/GENE-DB human TR gene sequences. A later analysis assigned CDR3 sequences and most-parsimonious VDJ recombination scenarios with the TCRdist pipeline. In a later analysis, every TCR beta chain was defined by the combination of its CDR3 amino acid sequence and its V-gene family, and reads without a unique V-gene family were dropped. A later analysis removed 592 highly shared, low-generation-probability nucleotide sequences to deal with suspected cross-contamination and a sequencing artifact. In a later analysis, a clonal expansion index was calculated for each public chain from normalized within-repertoire ranks of inferred template counts. A later analysis computed generation probabilities with a VDJ recombination model fitted to out-of-frame rearrangements, and checked the results against IGoR. Hypergeometric tests were used in a later analysis to score TCR-TCR, TCR-HLA and TCR-CMV co-occurrence, with a repertoire-size bias correction applied to the TCR pairs. To estimate false discovery rates, a later analysis permuted the HLA or CMV assignments 20 times. In a later analysis, co-occurring TCRs were grouped using DBSCAN, and TCRdist sequence similarity was added for clustering within HLA-allele-positive subsets. Repertoires with fewer than 30,000 or more than 120,000 public chains were left out of co-occurrence clustering, as were about five repertoires with anomalous nucleotide sharing. Drawn from immuneACCESS, this table holds only the in-frame rearrangements with V and J called that TCRdb kept. Clones are partly lost; checked studies trace under half to an unresolved V gene and leave the rest unexplained. V, J and clone size derive from that table, while D and trimming were established from the DNA sequence. Present in this sample are 100,000 to 150,000 clones, about 70% of which were seen just once. The ten largest clones capture 13% of the sample.

CDR1 and CDR2 (MNHEY, SVGAGI) derive from the germline V gene. Ends trimmed: V by 0 bases, J by 4 bases; bases unmatched to a gene: 6. Reading from cysteine to phenylalanine, the CDR3 counts 16 amino acids. The only DNA kept is the CDR3, 48 bases in frame from the first base. The TCR originated in a woman aged 55-75 years in good health and CMV-seropositive. The source material was PBMCs. The V gene is TRBV6-5 and the J gene is TRBJ2-5; TRBD2 lines up with 9 middle nucleotides. The nucleotide sequence reads as follows: TGTGCCAGCAGTTACTCCGGGACTAGCCATATAGAGACCCAGTACTTC. This encodes CASSYSGTSHIETQYF.